The rows below give T cell receptor beta chains drawn from one sample of a study of cytomegalovirus exposure and HLA in healthy donors. Assay: immunoSEQ multiplex PCR; the TCRdb copy retains only in-frame clones and omits some. The table includes 180,000 or so clones, about three quarters detected once. Sequenced: PBMCs. The receptors here all came from a man younger than 30 in good health and CMV-seronegative. The CDR3 runs from the conserved cysteine through the conserved F or W. D genes are given only for firm matches. The size of a clone is reported for some rows only, either as once, few or many, or as a class for expanded clones.

clone_size	v_call	j_call	d_call	cdr3_nt	cdr3_aa
NA	TRBV5-1	TRBJ1-6	TRBD1	TGCGCCAGCAGCGCCGGACAGGGGGTGGGTTCACCCCTCCACTTT	CASSAGQGVGSPLHF
NA	TRBV10-3	TRBJ2-5	TRBD1	TGTGCCACTCTTGGACAGGGACTGACCCAGTACTTC	CATLGQGLTQYF
NA	TRBV27	TRBJ1-6	NA	TGTGCCAGCAGTTTGTCCAGGCAGGGGAGTTCACCCCTCCACTTT	CASSLSRQGSSPLHF
few	TRBV5-4	TRBJ2-7	TRBD1	TGTGCCAGCAGCTTGGGGACAGGGGGCTCCTACGAGCAGTACTTC	CASSLGTGGSYEQYF
NA	TRBV19	TRBJ1-3	NA	TGTGCCAGTAGGGACAGAAGCTCTGGAAACACCATATATTTT	CASRDRSSGNTIYF
NA	TRBV6-1	TRBJ1-1	NA	TGTGCCAGCCTCCGGGATGGGTTTGGGGCTGAAGCTTTCTTT	CASLRDGFGAEAFF
NA	TRBV18	TRBJ1-6	NA	TGTGCCAGCTCACCACGGGTCGGGGTAGGGCATAATTCACCCCTCCACTTT	CASSPRVGVGHNSPLHF
NA	TRBV5-4	TRBJ2-5	NA	TGTGCCAGCAGCGGGGGACTGAGCCAAGAGACCCAGTACTTC	CASSGGLSQETQYF
once	TRBV2	TRBJ2-7	NA	TGTGCCAGTAACCCCCCGGGTTTAAGATACGAGCAGTACTTC	CASNPPGLRYEQYF
NA	TRBV21-1	TRBJ2-7	NA	TGTGCCAGCAGCAAAGTGGCTAGCGGGGGGGTTTACGAGCAGTACTTC	CASSKVASGGVYEQYF
NA	TRBV28	TRBJ2-1	TRBD2	TGTGCCAGCAGTACGGGCGGGGGTAATGAGCAGTTCTTC	CASSTGGGNEQFF